The 10 T cell receptor beta chains presented below share a single source sample, sequenced in a study of T cell changes during pregnancy in multiple sclerosis. Here immunoSEQ multiplex PCR was the method, and the copy in TCRdb shows in-frame clones only, minus some. The table includes approximately 130,000 clones, about 96% detected once. This sample comprised peripheral blood, obtained after pregnancy. The receptors here all came from a female donor with multiple sclerosis, enrolled in a pregnancy study.

This chain joins TRBV19 and TRBJ2-5, with 11 bases fitting TRBD1. This CDR3 has 15 amino acids. The germline V gene encodes CDR1 LNHDA and CDR2 SQIVND (reference sequence). The V segment lost 5 bases and the J segment 3 bases; nucleotides outside the gene matches: 5. CDR3 amino acids: CASSQDRGREETQYF. CDR3 nucleotides: TGTGCCAGTAGTCAGGACAGGGGGCGTGAAGAGACCCAGTACTTC.

This clone has just one count. The chain combines TRBV18 with TRBJ2-2; D not resolved. The CDR3 sequence is 13 residues long. V was shortened by 7 bases and J by 4 bases, with 10 bases between the two germline ends. Germline V lookup: CDR1 KGHSH, CDR2 LQKENI. CDR3 amino acids: CASFLLLTGELFF. CDR3 bases: TGTGCCAGCTTCCTTCTTCTCACCGGGGAGCTGTTTTTT.

The genes are TRBV15 and TRBJ2-4, with TRBD1 matching over 7 bases. J lost 0 bases, V lost 0 bases, and 8 bases had no gene match. Germline CDR1 is LNHNV and CDR2 is YYDKDF (reference sequence). The CDR3 has 18 amino acids. The CDR3 sequence: CATSRDRGHKIAKNIQYF. In nucleotides, the CDR3 is TGTGCCACCAGCAGAGATAGGGGGCACAAGATAGCCAAAAACATTCAGTACTTC.

V and J are TRBV14 and TRBJ2-4, with D tentatively TRBD2 (5 bases). The CDR3 totals 16 residues. Germline V gene sequence: CDR1 SGHDN, CDR2 FVKESK. V was shortened by 2 bases and J by 0 bases, with 11 bases between the two germline ends. In nucleotides, the CDR3 is TGTGCCAGCAGCCAATCGGGATCTATAGCCAAAAACATTCAGTACTTC. This codes for CASSQSGSIAKNIQYF.

In this sample, this clone turned up once. The genes are TRBV19 and TRBJ2-2, with 10 positions matching TRBD1. Germline-derived CDR1 and CDR2 are LNHDA and SQIVND (reference sequence). The CDR3 runs to 15 residues. V was pared by 10 bases and J by 5 bases, with 10 bases of the junction left unmatched. Here the CDR3 reads CATDLGGQGTGELFF. As DNA, the CDR3 is TGTGCCACCGACCTGGGGGGACAGGGGACCGGGGAGCTGTTTTTT.

The rearrangement joins TRBV9 to TRBJ1-4; 11 bases agree with TRBD1. The CDR3 runs to 14 residues. The germline gives CDR1 SGDLS, CDR2 YYNGEE. Germline trimming cut 3 bases from V and 11 bases from J; bases unmatched to any gene: 6. In DNA, the CDR3 is TGTGCCAGCAGCGCTGGACAGGGGGCGCGGAAACTGTTTTTT. Translated, it gives CASSAGQGARKLFF.

CDR3 protein: CASSPGGTGELFF. Written as DNA, the CDR3 is TGTGCCAGCAGTCCCGGGGGGACCGGGGAGCTGTTTTTT. This chain connects TRBV28 to TRBJ2-2; 7 bases match TRBD2. Trimming removed 5 bases from V and 5 bases from J; junction bases left unmatched: 2. Germline loops: CDR1 MDHEN, CDR2 SYDVKM. The length of the CDR3 is 13 residues.

The rearrangement uses TRBV28 and TRBJ1-5; 8 nucleotides line up with TRBD1. Germline V CDR1 and CDR2: MDHEN, SYDVKM. Trimming took 5 bases from V and 0 from J; bases not matched to a gene: 3. The CDR3 length is 15 residues. The DNA of the CDR3 is TGTGCCAGCAGTCCCGGACAGGGTAGCAATCAGCCCCAGCATTTT. Encoded protein: CASSPGQGSNQPQHF.

The J gene is TRBJ2-7, the V gene TRBV5-1, with 8 nucleotides matching TRBD2. Trimming cost V 0 bases and J 3 bases; bases outside gene matches: 2. Germline V gene sequence: CDR1 SGHRS, CDR2 YFSETQ. The CDR3 contains 14 residues. The chain's CDR3 is CASSLGAGVYEQYF. The CDR3 DNA is TGCGCCAGCAGCTTGGGAGCGGGAGTCTACGAGCAGTACTTC.

The J gene is TRBJ1-5, the V gene TRBV7-2; TRBD1 matches at 9 bases. The CDR3 sequence is 15 residues long. The J segment lost 7 bases and the V segment lost 1 base, leaving 5 bases of the junction unmatched. Germline CDR1 reads SGHTA; CDR2 reads FQGNSA. For the CDR3, the DNA is TGTGCCAGCAGCTTAGAAACAGGGGGCTGGCAGCCCCAGCATTTT. It specifies CASSLETGGWQPQHF.